This T cell receptor (beta chain) is from a study of blood T cells in healthy people across ages. Study-wide results and caveats: With naive T cell percentage, TCR beta diversity showed a strong correlation. It was not known whether donors were CMV positive (a possible confounder of expanded clonotype changes).

Regarding this clonotype: Its antigen is unknown.

A J-beta primer mix and a sample-barcoded 5' primer were used in a second PCR of roughly 7 to 12 cycles. TCRdb fed the 5' RACE reads into MiXCR, producing one record per CDR3 protein. The sample has 1,300,000 or so distinct CDR3 sequences, almost 60% seen once; the top ten hold over 5.5%. The CDR3 contains 16 residues. After removal of 4 bases from V and 2 bases from J, the junction contained 8 bases not matched to a gene. Looked up from germline, CDR1 is SGDLS and CDR2 is YYNGEE. The sample, 7.5 to 10 milliliters of peripheral blood, was drawn from each donor. Sequenced: blood. This TCR was sampled from a young man in good health. The rearrangement joins TRBV9 to TRBJ1-2, with 10 positions matching TRBD1. The CDR3 coding sequence is TGTGCCAGCAGCCCGTATGACAGGGGGCGGAACTATGGCTACACCTTC. It is translated as CASSPYDRGRNYGYTF.